This TCR beta chain is from a study of blood T cell repertoires in COVID-19. Overall study context: Samples taken during acute and convalescent COVID-19 were collected in the United States, Italy and Spain. PBMCs, B-cell-depleted T cells, or T cells provided the cDNA or gDNA that made up the material.

Authors' processing steps: Nucleated cell counts were estimated from reference gene primer amplification. Produced via immunoSEQ multiplex PCR; TCRdb's table is partial and in-frame only. From that table come the V and J calls and clone size; the DNA was used to work out D and trimming. The sample shows approximately 76,000 clones, 83% of them seen only once. V gave up 7 bases and J gave up 6 bases; unmatched junction bases: 2. CDR3 length: 12 residues. The V gene's germline CDR1 is SGHKS and CDR2 YYEKEE (reference sequence). This receptor was identified in a woman aged 55-69 years with acute or convalescent COVID-19. The V gene is TRBV5-5, the J gene TRBJ1-2; 11 bases line up with TRBD1. The specimen was peripheral blood. The CDR3 bases are TGTGCCAGCCAGGACAGGGGGCATGGCTACACCTTC. It is translated as CASQDRGHGYTF.